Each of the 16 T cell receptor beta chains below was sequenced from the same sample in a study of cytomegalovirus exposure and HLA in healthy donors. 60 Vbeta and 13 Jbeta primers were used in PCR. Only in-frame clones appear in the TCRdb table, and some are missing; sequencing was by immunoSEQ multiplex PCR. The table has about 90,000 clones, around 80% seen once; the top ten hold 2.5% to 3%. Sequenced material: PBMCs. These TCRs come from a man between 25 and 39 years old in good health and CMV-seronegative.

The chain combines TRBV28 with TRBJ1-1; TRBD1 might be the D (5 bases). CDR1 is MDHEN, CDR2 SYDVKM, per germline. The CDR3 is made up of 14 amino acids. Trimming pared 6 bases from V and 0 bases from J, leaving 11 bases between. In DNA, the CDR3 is TGTGCCAGCAGCCCGGGACTGATGAACACTGAAGCTTTCTTT. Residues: CASSPGLMNTEAFF.

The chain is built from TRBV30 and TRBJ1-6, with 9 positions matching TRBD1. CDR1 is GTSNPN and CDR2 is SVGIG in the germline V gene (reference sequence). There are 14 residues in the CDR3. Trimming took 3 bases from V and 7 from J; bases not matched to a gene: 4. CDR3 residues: CAWRTGTGNSPLHF. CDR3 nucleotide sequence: TGTGCCTGGAGGACCGGGACAGGGAATTCACCCCTCCACTTT. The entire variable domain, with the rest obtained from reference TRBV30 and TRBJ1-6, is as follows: SQTIHQWPATLVQPVGSPLSLECTVEGTSNPNLYWYRQAAGRGLQLLFYSVGIGQISSEVPQNLSASRPQDRQFILSSKKLLLSDSGFYLCAWRTGTGNSPLHFGNGTRLTVT.

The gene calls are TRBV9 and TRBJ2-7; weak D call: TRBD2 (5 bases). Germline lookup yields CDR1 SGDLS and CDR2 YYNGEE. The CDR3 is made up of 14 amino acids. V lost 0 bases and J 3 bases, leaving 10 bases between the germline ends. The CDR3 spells CASSVGTGNYEQYF. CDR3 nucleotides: TGTGCCAGCAGCGTAGGGACTGGAAACTACGAGCAGTACTTC. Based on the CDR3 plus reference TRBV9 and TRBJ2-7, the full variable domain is DSGVTQTPKHLITATGQRVTLRCSPRSGDLSVYWYQQSLDQGLQFLIQYYNGEERAKGNILERFSAQQFPDLHSELNLSSLELGDSALYFCASSVGTGNYEQYFGPGTRLTVT.

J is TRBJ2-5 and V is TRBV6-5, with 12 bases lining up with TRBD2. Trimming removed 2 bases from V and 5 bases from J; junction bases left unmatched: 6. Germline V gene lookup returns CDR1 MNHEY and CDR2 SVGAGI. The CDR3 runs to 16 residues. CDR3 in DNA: TGTGCCAGCAGTTACGCTAGCGGGGGGGGACAGGAGACCCAGTACTTC. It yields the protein CASSYASGGGQETQYF.

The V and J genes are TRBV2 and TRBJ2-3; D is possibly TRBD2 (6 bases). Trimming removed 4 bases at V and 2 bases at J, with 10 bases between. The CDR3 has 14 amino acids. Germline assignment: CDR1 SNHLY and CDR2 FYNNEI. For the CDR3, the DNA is TGTGCCAGCAGTGTCCGGGAGACCACAGATACGCAGTATTTT. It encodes CASSVRETTDTQYF.

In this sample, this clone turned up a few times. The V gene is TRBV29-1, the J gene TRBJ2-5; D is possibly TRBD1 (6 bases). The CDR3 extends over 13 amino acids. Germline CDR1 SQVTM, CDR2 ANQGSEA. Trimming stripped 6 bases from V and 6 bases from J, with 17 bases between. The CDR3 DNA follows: TGCAGCGTCCGACGACAGGATAGGAAGACCCAGTACTTC. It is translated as CSVRRQDRKTQYF.

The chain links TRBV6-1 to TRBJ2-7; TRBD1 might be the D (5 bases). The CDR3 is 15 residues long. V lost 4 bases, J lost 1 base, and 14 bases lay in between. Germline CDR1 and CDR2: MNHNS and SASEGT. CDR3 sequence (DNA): TGTGCCAGCAGTGTCCTAGAAGGGGTGTCCTACGAGCAGTACTTC. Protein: CASSVLEGVSYEQYF.

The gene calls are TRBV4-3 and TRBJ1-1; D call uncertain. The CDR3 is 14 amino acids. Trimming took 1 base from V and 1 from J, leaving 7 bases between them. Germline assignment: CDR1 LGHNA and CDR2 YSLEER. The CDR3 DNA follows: TGCGCCAGCAGCCAAGGCGGGAGGAACACTGAAGCTTTCTTT. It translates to CASSQGGRNTEAFF.

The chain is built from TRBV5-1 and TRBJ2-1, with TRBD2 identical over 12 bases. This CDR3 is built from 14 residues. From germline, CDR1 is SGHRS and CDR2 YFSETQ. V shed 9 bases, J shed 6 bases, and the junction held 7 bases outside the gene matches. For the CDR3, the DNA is TGCGCCACCTCTTCGGGACTAGCGGGCAATGAGCAGTTCTTC. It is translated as CATSSGLAGNEQFF.

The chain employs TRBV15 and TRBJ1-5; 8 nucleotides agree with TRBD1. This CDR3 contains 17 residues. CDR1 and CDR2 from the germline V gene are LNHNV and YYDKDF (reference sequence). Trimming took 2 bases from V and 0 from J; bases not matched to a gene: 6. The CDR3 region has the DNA TGTGCCACCAGCAGACGTAGGGGGACAGGTAGCAATCAGCCCCAGCATTTT. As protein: CATSRRRGTGSNQPQHF.

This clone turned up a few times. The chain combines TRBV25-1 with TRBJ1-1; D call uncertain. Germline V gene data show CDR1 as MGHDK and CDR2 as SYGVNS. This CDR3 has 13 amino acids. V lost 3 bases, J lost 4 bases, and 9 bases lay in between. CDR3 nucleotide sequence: TGTGCCAGCAGTGACAGCGTTCTCACTGAAGCTTTCTTT. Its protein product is CASSDSVLTEAFF.

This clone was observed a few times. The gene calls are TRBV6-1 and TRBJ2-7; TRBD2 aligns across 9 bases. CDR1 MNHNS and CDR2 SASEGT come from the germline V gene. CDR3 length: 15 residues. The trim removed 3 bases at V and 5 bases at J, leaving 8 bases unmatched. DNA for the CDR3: TGTGCCAGCAGTGACGAGGAAGCGGGGGGACACGAGCAGTACTTC. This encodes CASSDEEAGGHEQYF.

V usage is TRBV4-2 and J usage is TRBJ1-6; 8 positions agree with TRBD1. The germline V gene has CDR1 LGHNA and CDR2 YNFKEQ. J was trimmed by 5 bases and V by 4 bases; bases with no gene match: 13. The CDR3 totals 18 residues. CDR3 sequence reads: CASSLLGAGGSDNSPLHF. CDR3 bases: TGTGCCAGCAGCCTTCTCGGGGCAGGGGGCTCGGATAATTCACCCCTCCACTTT.

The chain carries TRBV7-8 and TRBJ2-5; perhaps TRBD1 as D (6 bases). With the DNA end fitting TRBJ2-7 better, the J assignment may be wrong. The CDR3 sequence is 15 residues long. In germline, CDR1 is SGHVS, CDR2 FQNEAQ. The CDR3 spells CASSPRQVKALEQYF. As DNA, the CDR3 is TGTGCCAGCAGTCCACGACAGGTAAAAGCTCTCGAGCAGTACTTC.

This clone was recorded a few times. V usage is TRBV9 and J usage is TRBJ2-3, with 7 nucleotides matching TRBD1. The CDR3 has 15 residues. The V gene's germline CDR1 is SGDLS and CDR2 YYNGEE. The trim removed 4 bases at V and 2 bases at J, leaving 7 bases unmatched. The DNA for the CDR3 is TGTGCCAGCAGCCTTGGGACAGCCTACACAGATACGCAGTATTTT. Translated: CASSLGTAYTDTQYF.

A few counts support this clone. CDR3 amino acids: CASSSGGLPRDTQYF. The CDR3 region has the DNA TGTGCCAGCAGCTCGGGGGGACTGCCGAGAGATACGCAGTATTTT. The chain is built from TRBV5-8 and TRBJ2-3, with TRBD2 identical over 7 bases. V shed 3 bases, J shed 5 bases, and the junction held 9 bases outside the gene matches. Germline V gene lookup returns CDR1 SGHTS and CDR2 YDEGEE. The CDR3 runs to 15 residues.